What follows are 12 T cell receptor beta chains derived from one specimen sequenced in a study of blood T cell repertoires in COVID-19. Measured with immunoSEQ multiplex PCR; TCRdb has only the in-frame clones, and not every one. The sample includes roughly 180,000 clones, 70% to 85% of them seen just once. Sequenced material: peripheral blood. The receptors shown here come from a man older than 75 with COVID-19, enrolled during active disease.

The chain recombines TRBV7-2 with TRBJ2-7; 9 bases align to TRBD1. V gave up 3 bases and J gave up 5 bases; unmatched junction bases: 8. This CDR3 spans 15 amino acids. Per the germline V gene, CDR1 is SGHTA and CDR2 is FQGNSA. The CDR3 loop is CASSFRGDRANEQYF. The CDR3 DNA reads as TGTGCCAGCAGCTTTAGGGGGGACAGGGCGAACGAGCAGTACTTC.

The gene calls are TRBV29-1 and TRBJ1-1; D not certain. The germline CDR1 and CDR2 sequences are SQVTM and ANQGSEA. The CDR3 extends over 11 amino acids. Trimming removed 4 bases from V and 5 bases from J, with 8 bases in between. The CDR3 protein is CSVGVSTEAFF. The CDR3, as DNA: TGCAGCGTTGGAGTCTCGACTGAAGCTTTCTTT.

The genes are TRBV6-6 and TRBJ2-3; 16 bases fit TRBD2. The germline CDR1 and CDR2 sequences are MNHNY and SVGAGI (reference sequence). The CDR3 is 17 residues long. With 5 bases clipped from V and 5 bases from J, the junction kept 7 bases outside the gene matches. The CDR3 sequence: CASSRGTSGRARDTQYF. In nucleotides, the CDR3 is TGTGCCAGCAGTCGCGGGACTAGCGGGAGGGCAAGAGATACGCAGTATTTT.

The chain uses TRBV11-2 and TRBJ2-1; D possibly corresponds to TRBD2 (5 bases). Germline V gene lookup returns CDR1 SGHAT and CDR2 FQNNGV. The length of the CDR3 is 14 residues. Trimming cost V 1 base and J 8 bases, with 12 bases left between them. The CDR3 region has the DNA TGTGCCAGCAGCTTAGTTAGCGCGTCGCATGAGCAGTTCTTC. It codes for CASSLVSASHEQFF.

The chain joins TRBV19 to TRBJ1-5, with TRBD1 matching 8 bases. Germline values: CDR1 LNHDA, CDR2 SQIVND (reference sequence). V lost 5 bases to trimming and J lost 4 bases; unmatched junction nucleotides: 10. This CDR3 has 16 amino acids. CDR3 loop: CASSLLGQGANQPQHF. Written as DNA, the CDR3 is TGTGCCAGTAGTCTACTCGGACAGGGCGCAAATCAGCCCCAGCATTTT.

CDR3 protein: CASSLTTTGELFF. The CDR3 DNA follows: TGTGCCAGCAGCCTGACTACCACCGGGGAGCTGTTTTTT. The chain links TRBV7-3 to TRBJ2-2; perhaps TRBD2 as D (5 bases). The CDR3 covers 13 residues. The germline V and J ends were trimmed by 5 bases and 4 bases, with 8 bases remaining between them. Germline assignment: CDR1 SGHTA and CDR2 FQGTGA.

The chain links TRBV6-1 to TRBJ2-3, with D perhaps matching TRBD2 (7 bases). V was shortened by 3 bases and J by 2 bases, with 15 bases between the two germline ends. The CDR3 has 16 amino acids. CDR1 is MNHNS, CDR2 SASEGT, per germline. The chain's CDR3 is CASSDGKGGATDTQYF. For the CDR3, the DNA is TGTGCCAGCAGTGATGGGAAGGGGGGGGCCACAGATACGCAGTATTTT.

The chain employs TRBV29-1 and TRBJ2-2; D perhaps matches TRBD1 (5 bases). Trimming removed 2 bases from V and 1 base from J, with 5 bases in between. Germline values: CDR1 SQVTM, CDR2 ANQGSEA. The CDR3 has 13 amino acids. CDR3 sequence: CSVEQGNTGELFF. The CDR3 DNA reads TGCAGCGTTGAACAGGGGAACACCGGGGAGCTGTTTTTT.

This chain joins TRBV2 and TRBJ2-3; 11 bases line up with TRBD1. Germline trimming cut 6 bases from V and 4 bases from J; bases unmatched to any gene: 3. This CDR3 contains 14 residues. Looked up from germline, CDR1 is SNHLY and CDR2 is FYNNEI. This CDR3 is CASRGQGAPDTQYF. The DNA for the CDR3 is TGTGCCAGCAGAGGACAGGGGGCGCCAGATACGCAGTATTTT.

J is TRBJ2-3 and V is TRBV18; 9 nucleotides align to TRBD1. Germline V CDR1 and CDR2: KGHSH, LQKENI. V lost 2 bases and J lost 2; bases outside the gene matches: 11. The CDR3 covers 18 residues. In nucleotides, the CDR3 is TGTGCCAGCTCACCAAGCACCCCCGGGACAGGGTTCACAGATACGCAGTATTTT. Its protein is CASSPSTPGTGFTDTQYF.

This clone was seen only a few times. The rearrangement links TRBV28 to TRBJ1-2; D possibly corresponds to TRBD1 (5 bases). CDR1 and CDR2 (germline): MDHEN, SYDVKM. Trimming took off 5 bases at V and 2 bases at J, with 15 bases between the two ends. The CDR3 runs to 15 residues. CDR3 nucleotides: TGTGCCAGCAGTACCTTTACAGGAGGGAACTATGGCTACACCTTC. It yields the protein CASSTFTGGNYGYTF.

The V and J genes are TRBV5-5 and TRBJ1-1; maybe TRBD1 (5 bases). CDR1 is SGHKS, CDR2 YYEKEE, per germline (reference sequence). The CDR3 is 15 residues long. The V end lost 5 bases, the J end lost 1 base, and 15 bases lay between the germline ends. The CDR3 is CASRHPQGENTEAFF. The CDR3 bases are TGTGCCAGCAGACATCCGCAGGGCGAGAACACTGAAGCTTTCTTT.